This T cell receptor beta chain was obtained from a study of naive and memory T cell subsets. The length of the CDR3 is 13 residues. The germline V gene has CDR1 MNHEY and CDR2 SVGAGI. The V and J ends lost 5 bases and 0 bases respectively, with 7 bases between them. Separate alpha and beta amplification began at the second PCR step. Cells stained for CD3, CD4, CD8, CD45RA, CD27 and viability were sorted into four CD45RA/CD27 subsets. Remarks on this clonotype: The antigen remains undetermined.

The study, taken as a whole, reports: Especially in CD8 cells, naive repertoires contained a few larger clonotypes, possibly CD45RA-re-expressing memory cells.

Both TRBC1 and TRBC2 were covered by a beta constant-region primer of two equimolar oligonucleotides. Four rounds of PCR amplified the ligated cDNA using nested alpha and beta constant-region primers plus SP2. TCRdb used MiXCR to reprocess the UMI-ligation and nested PCR reads, holding one entry per CDR3 protein. This repertoire shows over 130,000 distinct CDR3 sequences, approximately 21% found once; its top ten account for 0.5% to 0.75%. This receptor was obtained from a human donor in good health. This rearrangement joins TRBV6-5 to TRBJ1-2, with unresolved D. Sequenced sample: naive CD8+ T cells from blood. The CDR3 is CASSRTSNYGYTF. CDR3 sequence (DNA): TGTGCCAGCAGTCGGACGTCTAACTATGGCTACACCTTC.